Below, one TCR beta chain is given with its context. These data are taken from a study of T cells in localized non-small cell lung cancer. Produced via immunoSEQ multiplex PCR; TCRdb's table is partial and in-frame only. Here the sample spans over 30,000 clones, 75% to 90% being singletons. This CDR3 spans 12 amino acids. Per germline, CDR1 ENHRY and CDR2 SYGVKD. V was pared by 7 bases and J by 9 bases, with 10 bases between. The TCR comes from a woman aged 40 to 75 with stage I lung adenocarcinoma. This sequence joins TRBV10-3 and TRBJ2-6; no clear D. The sequencing here drew on peripheral blood, taken before any cancer treatment. For the CDR3, the DNA is TGTGCCATCATGGGTGAGAGCAACGTCCTGACTTTC. Its protein is CAIMGESNVLTF.